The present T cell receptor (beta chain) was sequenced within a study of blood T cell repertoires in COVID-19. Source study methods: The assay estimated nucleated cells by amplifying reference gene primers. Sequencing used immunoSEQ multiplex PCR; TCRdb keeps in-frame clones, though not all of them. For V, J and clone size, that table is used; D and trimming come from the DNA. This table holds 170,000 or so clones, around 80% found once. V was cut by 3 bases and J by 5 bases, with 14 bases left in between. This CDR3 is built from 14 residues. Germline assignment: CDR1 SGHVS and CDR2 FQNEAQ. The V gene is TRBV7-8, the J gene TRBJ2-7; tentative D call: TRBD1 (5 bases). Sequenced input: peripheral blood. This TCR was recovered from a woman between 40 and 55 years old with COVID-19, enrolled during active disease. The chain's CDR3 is CASSLTDSINEQYF. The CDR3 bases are TGTGCCAGCAGCTTGACCGACAGTATCAACGAGCAGTACTTC. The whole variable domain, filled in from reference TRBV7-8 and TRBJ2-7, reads GAGVSQSPRYKVAKRGQDVALRCDPISGHVSLFWYQQALGQGPEFLTYFQNEAQLDKSGLPSDRFFAERPEGSVSTLKIQRTQQEDSAVYLCASSLTDSINEQYFGPGTRLTVT.